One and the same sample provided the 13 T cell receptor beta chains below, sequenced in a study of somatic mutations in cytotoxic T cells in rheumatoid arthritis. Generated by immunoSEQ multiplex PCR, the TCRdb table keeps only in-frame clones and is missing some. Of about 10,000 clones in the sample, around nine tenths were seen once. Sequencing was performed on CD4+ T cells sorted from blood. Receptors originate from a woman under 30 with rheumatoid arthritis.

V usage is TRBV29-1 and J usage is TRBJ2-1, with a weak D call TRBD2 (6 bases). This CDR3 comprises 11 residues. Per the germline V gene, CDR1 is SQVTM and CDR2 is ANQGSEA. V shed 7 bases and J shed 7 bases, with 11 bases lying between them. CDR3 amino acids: CSGSEGNEQFF. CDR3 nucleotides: TGCAGCGGATCGGAGGGGAATGAGCAGTTCTTC.

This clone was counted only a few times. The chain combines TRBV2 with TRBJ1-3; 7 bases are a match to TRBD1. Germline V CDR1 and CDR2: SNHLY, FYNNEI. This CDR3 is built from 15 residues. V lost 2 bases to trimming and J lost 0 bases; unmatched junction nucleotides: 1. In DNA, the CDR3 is TGTGCCAGCAGTGAAACAGGGGCCTCTGGAAACACCATATATTTT. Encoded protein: CASSETGASGNTIYF.

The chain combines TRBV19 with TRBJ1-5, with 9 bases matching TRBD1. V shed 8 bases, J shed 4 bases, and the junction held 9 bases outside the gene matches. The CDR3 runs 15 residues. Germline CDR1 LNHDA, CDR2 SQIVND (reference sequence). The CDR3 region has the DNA TGTGCCAGTGAATCGGGACAGGGCTTGAATCAGCCCCAGCATTTT. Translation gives CASESGQGLNQPQHF.

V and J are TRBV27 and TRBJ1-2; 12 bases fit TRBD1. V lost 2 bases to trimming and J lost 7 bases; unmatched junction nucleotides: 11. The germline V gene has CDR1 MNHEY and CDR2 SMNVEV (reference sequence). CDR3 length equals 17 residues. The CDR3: CASSLTGQGADSGGYTF. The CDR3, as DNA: TGTGCCAGCAGTTTAACGGGACAGGGGGCAGACAGCGGTGGCTACACCTTC.

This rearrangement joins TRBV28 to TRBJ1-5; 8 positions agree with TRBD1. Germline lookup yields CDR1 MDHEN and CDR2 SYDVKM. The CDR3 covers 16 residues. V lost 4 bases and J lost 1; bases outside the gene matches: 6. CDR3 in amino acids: CASSWGQALSNQPQHF. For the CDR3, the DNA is TGTGCCAGCAGTTGGGGACAGGCGTTAAGCAATCAGCCCCAGCATTTT. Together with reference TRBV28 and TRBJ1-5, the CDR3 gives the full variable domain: DVKVTQSSRYLVKRTGEKVFLECVQDMDHENMFWYRQDPGLGLRLIYFSYDVKMKEKGDIPEGYSVSREKKERFSLILESASTNQTSMYLCASSWGQALSNQPQHFGDGTRLSIL.

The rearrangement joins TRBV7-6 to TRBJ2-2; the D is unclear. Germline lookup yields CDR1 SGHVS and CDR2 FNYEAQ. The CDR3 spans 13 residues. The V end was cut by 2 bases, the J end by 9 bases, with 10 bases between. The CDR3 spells CASSLLPVRELFF. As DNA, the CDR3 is TGTGCCAGCAGCTTACTCCCGGTCAGGGAGCTGTTTTTT.

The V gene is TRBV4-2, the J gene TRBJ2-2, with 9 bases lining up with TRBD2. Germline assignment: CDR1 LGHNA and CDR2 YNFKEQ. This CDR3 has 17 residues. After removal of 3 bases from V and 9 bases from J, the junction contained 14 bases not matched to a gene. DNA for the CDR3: TGTGCCAGCAGCCACGGTAGTAGCGGGAGAAGAGAAAGGGAGCTGTTTTTT. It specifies CASSHGSSGRRERELFF.

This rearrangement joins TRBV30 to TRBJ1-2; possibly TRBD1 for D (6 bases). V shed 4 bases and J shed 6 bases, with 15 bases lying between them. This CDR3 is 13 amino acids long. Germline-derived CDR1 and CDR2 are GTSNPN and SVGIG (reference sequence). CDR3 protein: CAWTNPGVNGYTF. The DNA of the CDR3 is TGTGCCTGGACCAATCCAGGGGTTAATGGCTACACCTTC.

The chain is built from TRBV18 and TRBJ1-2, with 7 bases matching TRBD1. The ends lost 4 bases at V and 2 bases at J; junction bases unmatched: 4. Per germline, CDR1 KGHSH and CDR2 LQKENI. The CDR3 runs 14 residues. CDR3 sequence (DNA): TGTGCCAGCTCACTGGGACAGCCCAACTATGGCTACACCTTC. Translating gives CASSLGQPNYGYTF.

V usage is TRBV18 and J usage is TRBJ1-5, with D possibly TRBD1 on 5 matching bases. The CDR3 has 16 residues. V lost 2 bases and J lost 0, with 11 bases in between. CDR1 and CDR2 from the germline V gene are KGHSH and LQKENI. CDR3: CASSPGEGYSNQPQHF. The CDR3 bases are TGTGCCAGCTCACCAGGGGAGGGGTATAGCAATCAGCCCCAGCATTTT. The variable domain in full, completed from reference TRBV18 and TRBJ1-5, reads NAGVMQNPRHLVRRRGQEARLRCSPMKGHSHVYWYRQLPEEGLKFMVYLQKENIIDESGMPKERFSAEFPKEGPSILRIQQVVRGDSAAYFCASSPGEGYSNQPQHFGDGTRLSIL.

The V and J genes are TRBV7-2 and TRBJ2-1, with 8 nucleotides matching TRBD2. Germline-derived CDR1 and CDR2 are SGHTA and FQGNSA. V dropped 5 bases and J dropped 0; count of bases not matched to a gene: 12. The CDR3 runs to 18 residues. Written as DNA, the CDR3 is TGTGCCAGCAGCCCCAAGACTCGGACTAGCCACTCCTACAATGAGCAGTTCTTC. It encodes CASSPKTRTSHSYNEQFF. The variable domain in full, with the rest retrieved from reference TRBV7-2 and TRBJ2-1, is GAGVSQSPSNKVTEKGKDVELRCDPISGHTALYWYRQSLGQGLEFLIYFQGNSAPDKSGLPSDRFSAERTGGSVSTLTIQRTQQEDSAVYLCASSPKTRTSHSYNEQFFGPGTRLTVL.

The CDR3 nucleotides are TGTGCCAGCAGTGAAAGTCGGACAAGGATCGGCTACACCTTC. Protein sequence: CASSESRTRIGYTF. The genes are TRBV6-1 and TRBJ1-2; D perhaps matches TRBD1 (5 bases). Trimming removed 2 bases at V and 8 bases at J, with 15 bases between. Germline CDR1 reads MNHNS; CDR2 reads SASEGT. The CDR3 sequence is 14 residues long.

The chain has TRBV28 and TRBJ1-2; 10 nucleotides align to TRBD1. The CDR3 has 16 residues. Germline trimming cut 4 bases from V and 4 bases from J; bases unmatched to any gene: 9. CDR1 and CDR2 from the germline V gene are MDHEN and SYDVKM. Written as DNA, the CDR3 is TGTGCCAGCAGTTCTAACCCCGGGACAGGGGCCTATGGCTACACCTTC. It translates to CASSSNPGTGAYGYTF.